This note documents a single T cell receptor (beta chain) sequence. Antigen: not known. Germline V CDR1 and CDR2: GTSNPN, SVGIG (reference sequence). Trimming cost V 5 bases and J 4 bases; bases outside gene matches: 4. The CDR3 totals 12 residues. This entry belongs to a study of metastatic and nonmetastatic thyroid tumors. Overall study context: Repertoires of blood and of tissue (tumor or nodule) from malignant and benign thyroid patients were compared.

Study conclusions and caveats: For both blood and tumor, malignant thyroid tumors reportedly showed significantly higher TCR beta diversity than benign nodules did.

Patients had received no treatment of any kind before thyroid surgery. In the source study's methods: Variation in CDR3 across clinicopathological groups served as the basis for constructing a distant-metastasis classifier in papillary thyroid cancer. Via MiXCR, TCRdb re-called the PCR reads. The V and J calls and clone size come from TCRdb's table, not from the authors' own analysis. The repertoire holds around 20,000 clones, with around a quarter as singletons. The source of this sequence is a female donor with papillary thyroid cancer or a benign thyroid nodule (not recorded which). Some clones in this sample may be carry-over from other donors' samples. Sequenced sample: tumor tissue. This chain connects TRBV30 to TRBJ1-2; 7 positions agree with TRBD1. The CDR3: CAWVDRLYGYTF. Here the CDR3 DNA reads TGTGCCTGGGTGGACAGGCTCTATGGCTACACCTTC.